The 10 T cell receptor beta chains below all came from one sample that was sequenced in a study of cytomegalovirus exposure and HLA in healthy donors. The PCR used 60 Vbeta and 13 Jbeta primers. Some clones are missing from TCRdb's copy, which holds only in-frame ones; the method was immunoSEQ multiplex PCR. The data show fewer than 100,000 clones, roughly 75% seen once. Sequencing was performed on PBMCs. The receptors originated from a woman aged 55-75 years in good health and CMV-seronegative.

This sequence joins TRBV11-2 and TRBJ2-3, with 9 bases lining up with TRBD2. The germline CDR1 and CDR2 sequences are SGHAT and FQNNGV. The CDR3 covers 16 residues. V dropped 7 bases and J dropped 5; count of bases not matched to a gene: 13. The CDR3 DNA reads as TGTGCCAGCACCGTCAGGCGGGGGGGCGGCGGAGATACGCAGTATTTT. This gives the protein CASTVRRGGGGDTQYF.

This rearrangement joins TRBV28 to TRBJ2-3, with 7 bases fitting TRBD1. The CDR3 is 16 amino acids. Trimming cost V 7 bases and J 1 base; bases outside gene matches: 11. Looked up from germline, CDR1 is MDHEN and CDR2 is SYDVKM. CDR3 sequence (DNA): TGTGCCAGCATCCCGGCCCCGGGACAGCGCACAGATACGCAGTATTTT. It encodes CASIPAPGQRTDTQYF.

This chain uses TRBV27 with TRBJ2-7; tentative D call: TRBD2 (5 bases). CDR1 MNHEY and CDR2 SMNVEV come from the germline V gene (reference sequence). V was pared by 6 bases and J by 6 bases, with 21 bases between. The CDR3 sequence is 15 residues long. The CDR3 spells CASSLSGGGVSEQYF. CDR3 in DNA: TGTGCCAGCAGCTTGAGTGGAGGTGGGGTCTCCGAGCAGTACTTC.

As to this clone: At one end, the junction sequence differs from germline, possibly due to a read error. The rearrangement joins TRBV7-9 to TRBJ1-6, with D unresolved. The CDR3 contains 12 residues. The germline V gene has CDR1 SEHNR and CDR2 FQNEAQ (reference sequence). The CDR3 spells CSSSFSNSPLHF. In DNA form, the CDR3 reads TGTTCCAGCAGCTTCTCTAATTCACCCCTCCACTTT.

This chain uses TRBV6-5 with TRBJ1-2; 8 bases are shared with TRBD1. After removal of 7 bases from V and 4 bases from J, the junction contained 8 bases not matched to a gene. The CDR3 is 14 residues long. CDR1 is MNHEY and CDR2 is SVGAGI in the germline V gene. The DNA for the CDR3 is TGTGCCAGCAATCCGGACAGGGATGGCTATGGCTACACCTTC. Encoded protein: CASNPDRDGYGYTF.

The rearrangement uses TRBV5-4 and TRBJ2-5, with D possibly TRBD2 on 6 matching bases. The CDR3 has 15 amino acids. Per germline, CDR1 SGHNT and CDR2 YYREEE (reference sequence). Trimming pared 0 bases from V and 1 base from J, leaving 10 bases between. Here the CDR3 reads CASSLAEGFQETQYF. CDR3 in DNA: TGTGCCAGCAGCTTGGCGGAGGGGTTCCAAGAGACCCAGTACTTC. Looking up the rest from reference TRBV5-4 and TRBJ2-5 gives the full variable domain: ETGVTQSPTHLIKTRGQQVTLRCSSQSGHNTVSWYQQALGQGPQFIFQYYREEENGRGNFPPRFSGLQFPNYSSELNVNALELDDSALYLCASSLAEGFQETQYFGPGTRLLVL.

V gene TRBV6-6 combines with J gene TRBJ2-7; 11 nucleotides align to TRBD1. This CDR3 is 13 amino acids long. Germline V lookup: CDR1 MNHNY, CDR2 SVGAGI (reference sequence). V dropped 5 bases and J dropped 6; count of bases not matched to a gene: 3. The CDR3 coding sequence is TGTGCCAGCAGTGGACAGGGGGCTGTCGAGCAGTACTTC. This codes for CASSGQGAVEQYF.

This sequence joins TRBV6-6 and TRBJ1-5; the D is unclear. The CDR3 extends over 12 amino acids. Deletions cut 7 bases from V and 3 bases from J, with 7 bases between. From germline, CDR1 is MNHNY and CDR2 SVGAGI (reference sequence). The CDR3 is CASNGPNQPQHF. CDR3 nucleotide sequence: TGTGCCAGCAATGGCCCCAATCAGCCCCAGCATTTT.

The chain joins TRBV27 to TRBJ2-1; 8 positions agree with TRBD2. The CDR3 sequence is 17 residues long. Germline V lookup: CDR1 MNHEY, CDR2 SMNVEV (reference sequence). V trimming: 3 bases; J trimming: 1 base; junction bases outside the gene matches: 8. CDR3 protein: CASSFPGLASSYNEQFF. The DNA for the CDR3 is TGTGCCAGCAGTTTCCCTGGACTAGCTTCGTCCTACAATGAGCAGTTCTTC.

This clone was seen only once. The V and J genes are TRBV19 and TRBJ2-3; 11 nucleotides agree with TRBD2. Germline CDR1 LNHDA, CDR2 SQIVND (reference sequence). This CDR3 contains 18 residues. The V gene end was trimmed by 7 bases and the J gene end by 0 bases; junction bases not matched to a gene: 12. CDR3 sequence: CASKGTSGRYVSTDTQYF. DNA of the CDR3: TGTGCCAGTAAGGGCACTAGCGGGAGATACGTTAGCACAGATACGCAGTATTTT.